The clone carrying this T cell receptor beta chain was counted a few times. There were TCR beta CDR3 regions amplified from RNA transcripts. Initially, a first-round RT-PCR of the TCR CDR3 employed the HTBI primer set. One entry per CDR3 protein, called by TCRdb with MiXCR from the multiplex PCR reads. In the table there are 500,000 to 800,000 distinct CDR3 sequences, about 45% of which are singletons. The sample originates from a study of T cells in Graves' hyperthyroidism and ophthalmopathy. The germline CDR1 and CDR2 sequences are DFQATT and SNEGSKA (reference sequence). Trimming removed 1 base at V and 8 bases at J, with 11 bases between. This CDR3 has 13 residues.

The source is an adult man with Graves' disease, either hyperthyroidism or ophthalmopathy (not recorded which). Material for sequencing was peripheral blood or thyroid tissue (not recorded which). V is TRBV20-1 and J is TRBJ1-4; D gene uncertain. The CDR3 protein is CSARVAGKEKLFF. In DNA form, the CDR3 reads TGCAGTGCTAGAGTTGCCGGGAAGGAAAAACTGTTTTTT.